This is a list of T cell receptor beta chains from one sample in a study of prognosis after radiotherapy for stage I lung cancer. TCRdb reprocessed the multiplex PCR reads with MiXCR, giving one entry per CDR3 protein. The table lists over 10,000 distinct CDR3 sequences, 47% of them singletons. Sample: PBMCs, taken before or after stereotactic body radiation therapy (not recorded which). These receptors were taken from a donor aged 50 or older with non-small cell lung cancer. CDR3s include the opening cysteine and the closing phenylalanine or tryptophan. A D gene is named only where the DNA matches it firmly. Size values are once, few and many counts, or a class for expanded clones, and some rows have none.

V	size	D	J	DNA	CDR3
TRBV5-5	many	TRBD2	TRBJ2-7	TGTGCCAGCAACCTCGGGACTAGCTACGAGCAGTACTTC	CASNLGTSYEQYF
TRBV5-4	.	TRBD2	TRBJ2-5	TGTGCCAGCAGCTTGTGGACTAGCGGGCCGGAGACCCAGTACTTC	CASSLWTSGPETQYF
TRBV25-1	medium-sized	.	TRBJ2-1	TGTGCCAGCAGTGATTTATTAGGTAATGAGCAGTTCTTC	CASSDLLGNEQFF
TRBV20-1	few	.	TRBJ2-3	TGCAGTGCTAGGGGACTCGCAGATACGCAGTATTTT	CSARGLADTQYF
TRBV7-9	once	.	TRBJ2-7	TGTGCCAGCAGCTTGGGTAGATCCCACGAGCAGTACTTC	CASSLGRSHEQYF
TRBV28	.	.	TRBJ2-7	TGTGCCAGCAAAAGTCAGGGCAGAACATACGAGCAGTACTTC	CASKSQGRTYEQYF
TRBV5-1	medium-sized	TRBD1	TRBJ2-1	TGCGCCAGCAGACAAGGGACAGACCTACTTGAGCAGTTCTTC	CASRQGTDLLEQFF
TRBV20-1	many	.	TRBJ1-1	TGCAGTGCTAGAGGGCCGAGCAGGACTGAAGCTTTCTTT	CSARGPSRTEAFF
TRBV6-5	.	.	TRBJ2-3	TGTGCCAGCAGTGACTCGATAGCAGATACGCAGTATTTT	CASSDSIADTQYF
TRBV7-9	.	TRBD1	TRBJ2-1	TGTGCCAGCAGCTTAGGGACAGGGGGCCGGAAGAGCTCCTACAATGAGCAGTTCTTC	CASSLGTGGRKSSYNEQFF
TRBV3-1	many	TRBD2	TRBJ2-1	TGTGCCAGCAGCCCCCGGAGCGGGAGAAACAATGAGCAGTTCTTC	CASSPRSGRNNEQFF
TRBV20-1	.	TRBD2	TRBJ2-5	TGCAGTGCTAGAGCTTTCCTAGCGGGAGTCGGTGAGACCCAGTACTTC	CSARAFLAGVGETQYF
TRBV12-3/TRBV12-4	.	.	TRBJ2-1	TGTGCCAGCAGTCTCGCCCGGGTGGGGGCTGAGCAGTTCTTC	CASSLARVGAEQFF
TRBV20-1	medium-sized	.	TRBJ2-3	TGCAGTGCTAGAACCCCTAATCCCGATACGCAGTATTTT	CSARTPNPDTQYF
TRBV20-1	few	.	TRBJ2-2	TGCAGTGCTAGTAAGGGCATGAATCCCGGGGAGCTGTTTTTT	CSASKGMNPGELFF
TRBV7-6	many	TRBD1	TRBJ2-5	TGTGCCAGCAGCTTAGTGGCCAGGGGGTTCGGTGAGACCCAGTACTTC	CASSLVARGFGETQYF
TRBV27	many	TRBD2	TRBJ2-2	TGTGCCAGCAGAGTCGGGCTAGCGGGAGGGAGCGGGGAGCTGTTTTTT	CASRVGLAGGSGELFF
TRBV6-1	medium-sized	.	TRBJ2-1	TGTGCCAGCGGCCGGACAGCAAATGAGCAGTTCTTC	CASGRTANEQFF
TRBV6-5	few	TRBD1	TRBJ2-1	TGTGCCAGCAGTTTAGGACAGGACTACAATGAGCAGTTCTTC	CASSLGQDYNEQFF
TRBV13	.	.	TRBJ2-7	TGTGCCAACAGCTTAGGCCCGGTCCGCGAGCAGTACTTC	CANSLGPVREQYF
TRBV11-3	many	TRBD2	TRBJ2-1	TGTGCCAGCAGCGCCGTAGCGGGAGCCAATGAGCAGTTCTTC	CASSAVAGANEQFF
TRBV11-2	many	TRBD2	TRBJ2-3	TGTGCCAGCAGCTTACCGACTAGCGGGAGTTGGGATACGCAGTATTTT	CASSLPTSGSWDTQYF
TRBV5-1	medium-sized	TRBD2	TRBJ2-2	TGCGCCAGCAGCGGCGGGAGCGGGTCTACCGGGGAGCTGTTTTTT	CASSGGSGSTGELFF
TRBV28	many	TRBD2	TRBJ2-2	TGTGCCAGCAGACCTCTTTCCGGGACTAGTAAGATCACCGGGGAGCTGTTTTTT	CASRPLSGTSKITGELFF
TRBV24-1	medium-sized	TRBD2	TRBJ2-1	TGTGCCACCAGTGACCCCGGGACTAGTTCCCATGAGCAGTTCTTC	CATSDPGTSSHEQFF